These T cell receptor beta chains were read from a single sample in a study of blood T cell repertoires in COVID-19. TCRdb's table, derived via immunoSEQ multiplex PCR, lists solely in-frame clones and lacks some. The sample yields approximately 80,000 clones, roughly 80% seen once. Sequenced material: peripheral blood. The receptors come from a human donor in a cohort sampled during active COVID-19. The CDR3 runs from the conserved cysteine through the conserved F or W.

v_gene	j_gene	CDR3aa
TRBV5-1	TRBJ2-7	CASSLGDRVSYEQYF
TRBV11-2	TRBJ2-6	CASSLGIGTSNSGANVLTF
TRBV15	TRBJ2-7	CATGRDRDSYEQYF
TRBV6-5	TRBJ1-4	CASVDSGSTNEKLFF
TRBV28	TRBJ2-7	CASSLFTGGADEQYF
TRBV5-1	TRBJ1-1	CASSLDALRNTEAFF
TRBV25-1	TRBJ2-5	CASSAPGQGGETQYF
TRBV5-5	TRBJ2-7	CASSLVGGTSYEQYF
TRBV5-1	TRBJ2-3	CASSKIAGGPEDTQYF
TRBV11-2	TRBJ1-1	CASSYSRRPGLQAFF
TRBV4-1	TRBJ1-2	CASSRTGQGQGYTF
TRBV6-2/TRBV6-3	TRBJ2-7	CASSYYPGQLNSYEQYF
TRBV13	TRBJ2-7	CASSLEQPYEQYF
TRBV18	TRBJ1-4	CASSRNEGASNEKLFF
TRBV7-6	TRBJ1-6	CASSSGQNNLSPLHF
TRBV5-4	TRBJ2-7	CASSLAHSPNRGSRYEQYF
TRBV18	TRBJ2-1	CASSPWTGGNNEQFF
TRBV3-1/TRBV3-2	TRBJ1-1	CASSQRTRRTEAFF
TRBV5-1	TRBJ1-1	CASSLPGFGEAFF
TRBV11-1	TRBJ2-5	CASRLAGSGTQYF
TRBV18	TRBJ2-7	CASSPTGAYEQYF
TRBV7-3	TRBJ2-1	CASSQQGRYNEQFF
TRBV30	TRBJ2-7	CAWSAGTGNYEQYF
TRBV9	TRBJ1-1	CASSATVNTEAFF
TRBV19	TRBJ1-5	CASSATGRQPQHF
TRBV7-2	TRBJ1-4	CASSQGHGWEKLFF
TRBV7-3	TRBJ2-2	CASSRSTGLGTGELFF
TRBV21-1	TRBJ2-3	CASSKVGWRGRTDTQYF
TRBV4-1	TRBJ1-2	CASSQGPNTENYGYTF
TRBV18	TRBJ1-2	CASSPQGSFNYGYTF
TRBV6-1	TRBJ2-3	CASSEGSGAGADTQYF
TRBV30	TRBJ2-7	CAWSVWLAGAREQYF